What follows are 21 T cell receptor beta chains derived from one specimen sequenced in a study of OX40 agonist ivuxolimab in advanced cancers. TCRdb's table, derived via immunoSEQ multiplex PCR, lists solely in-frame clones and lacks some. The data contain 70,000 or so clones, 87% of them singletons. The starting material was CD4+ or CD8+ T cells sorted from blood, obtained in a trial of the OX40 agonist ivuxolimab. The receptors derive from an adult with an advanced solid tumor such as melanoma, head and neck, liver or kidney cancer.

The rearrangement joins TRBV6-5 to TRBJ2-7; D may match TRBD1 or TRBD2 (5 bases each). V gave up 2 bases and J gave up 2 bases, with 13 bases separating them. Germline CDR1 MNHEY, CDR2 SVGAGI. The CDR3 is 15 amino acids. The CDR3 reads CASSYATGPTYEQYF. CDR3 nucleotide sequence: TGTGCCAGCAGTTACGCGACGGGACCAACCTACGAGCAGTACTTC.

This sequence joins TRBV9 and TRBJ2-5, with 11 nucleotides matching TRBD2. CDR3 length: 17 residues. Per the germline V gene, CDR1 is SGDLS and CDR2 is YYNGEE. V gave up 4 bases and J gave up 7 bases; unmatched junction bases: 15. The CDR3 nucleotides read TGTGCCAGCAGCCCTATCCCATCGACTAGCGGGATAGGGACCCAGTACTTC. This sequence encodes CASSPIPSTSGIGTQYF.

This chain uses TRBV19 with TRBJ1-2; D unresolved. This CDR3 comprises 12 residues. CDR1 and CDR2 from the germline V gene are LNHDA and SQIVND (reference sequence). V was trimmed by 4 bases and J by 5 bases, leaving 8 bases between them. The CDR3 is CASSRERYGYTF. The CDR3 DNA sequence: TGTGCCAGTAGTAGGGAAAGGTATGGCTACACCTTC.

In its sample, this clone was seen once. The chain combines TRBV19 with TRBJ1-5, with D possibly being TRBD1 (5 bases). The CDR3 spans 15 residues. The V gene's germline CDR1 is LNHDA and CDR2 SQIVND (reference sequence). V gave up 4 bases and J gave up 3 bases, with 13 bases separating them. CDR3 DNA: TGTGCCAGTAGTACCTCCGGGACCTTCAATCAGCCCCAGCATTTT. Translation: CASSTSGTFNQPQHF.

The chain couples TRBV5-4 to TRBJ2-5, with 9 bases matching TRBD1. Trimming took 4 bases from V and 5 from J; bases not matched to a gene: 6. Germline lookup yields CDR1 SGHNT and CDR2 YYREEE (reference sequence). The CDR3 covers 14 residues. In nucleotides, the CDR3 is TGTGCCAGCAGCCGGGACAGGGCTGGGGAGACCCAGTACTTC. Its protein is CASSRDRAGETQYF.

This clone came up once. As DNA, the CDR3 is TGTGCCAGCAGTCGGGGACTAGCGGGAGGGCCCTACGAGCAGTACTTC. This gives the protein CASSRGLAGGPYEQYF. This chain links TRBV7-7 with TRBJ2-7; 16 bases are shared with TRBD2. Germline loops: CDR1 SSHAT, CDR2 FNYEAQ (reference sequence). CDR3 size: 16 residues. Losses at the gene ends were 6 bases for V and 2 bases for J; bases not matched to a gene: 4.

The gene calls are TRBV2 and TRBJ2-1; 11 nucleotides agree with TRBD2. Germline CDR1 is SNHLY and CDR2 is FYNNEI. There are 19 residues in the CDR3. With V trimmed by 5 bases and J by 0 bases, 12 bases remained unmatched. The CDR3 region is CASSRFGLAGGSSYNEQFF. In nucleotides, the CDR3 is TGTGCCAGCAGTCGATTTGGGCTAGCGGGGGGTAGCTCCTACAATGAGCAGTTCTTC.

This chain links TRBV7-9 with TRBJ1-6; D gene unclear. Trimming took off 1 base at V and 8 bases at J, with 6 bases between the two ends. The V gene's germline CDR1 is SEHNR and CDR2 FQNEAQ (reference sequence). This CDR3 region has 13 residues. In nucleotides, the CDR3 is TGTGCCAGCAGCTTAGATGGGGATTCACCCCTCCACTTT. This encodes CASSLDGDSPLHF.

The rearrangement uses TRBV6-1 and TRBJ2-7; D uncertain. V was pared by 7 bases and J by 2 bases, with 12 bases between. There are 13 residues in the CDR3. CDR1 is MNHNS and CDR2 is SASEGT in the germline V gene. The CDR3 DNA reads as TGTGCCAGCAACGCAGTTCCTACCTACGAGCAGTACTTC. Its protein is CASNAVPTYEQYF.

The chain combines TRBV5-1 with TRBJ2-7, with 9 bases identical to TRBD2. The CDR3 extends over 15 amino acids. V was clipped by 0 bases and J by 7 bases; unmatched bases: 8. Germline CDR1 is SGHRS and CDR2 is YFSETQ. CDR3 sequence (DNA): TGCGCCAGCAGCTTGGTGGGACTAGCTTCTACGGAGCAGTACTTC. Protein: CASSLVGLASTEQYF.

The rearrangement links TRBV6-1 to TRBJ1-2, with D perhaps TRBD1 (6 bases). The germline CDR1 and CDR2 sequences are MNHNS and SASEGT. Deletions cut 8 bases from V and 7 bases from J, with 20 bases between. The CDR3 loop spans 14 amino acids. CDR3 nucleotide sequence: TGTGCCAGCCAGGGGACACGACTTTCGGTTGGCTACACCTTC. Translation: CASQGTRLSVGYTF.

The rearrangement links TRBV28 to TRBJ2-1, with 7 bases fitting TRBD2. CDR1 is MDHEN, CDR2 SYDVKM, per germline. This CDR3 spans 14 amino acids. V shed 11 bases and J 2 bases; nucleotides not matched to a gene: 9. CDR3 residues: CALSSGGPYNEQFF. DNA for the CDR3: TGTGCCCTCTCATCGGGGGGACCCTACAATGAGCAGTTCTTC.

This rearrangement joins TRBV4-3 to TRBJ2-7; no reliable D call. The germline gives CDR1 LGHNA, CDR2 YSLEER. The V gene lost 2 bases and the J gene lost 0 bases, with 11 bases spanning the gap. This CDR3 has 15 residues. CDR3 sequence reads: CASSQTLGGSYEQYF. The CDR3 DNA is TGCGCCAGCAGCCAAACTCTCGGCGGCTCCTACGAGCAGTACTTC.

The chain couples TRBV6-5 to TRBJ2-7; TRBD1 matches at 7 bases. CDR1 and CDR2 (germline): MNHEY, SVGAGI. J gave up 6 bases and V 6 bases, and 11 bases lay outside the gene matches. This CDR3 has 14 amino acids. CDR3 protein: CASRPAGGRSEQYF. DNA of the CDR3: TGTGCCAGCAGACCTGCAGGGGGACGGAGCGAGCAGTACTTC.

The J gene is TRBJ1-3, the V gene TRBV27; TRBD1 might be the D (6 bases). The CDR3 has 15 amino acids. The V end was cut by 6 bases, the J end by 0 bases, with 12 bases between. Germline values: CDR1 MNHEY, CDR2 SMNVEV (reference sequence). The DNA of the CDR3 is TGTGCCAGCAGAAGTAGGGGGAGCTCTGGAAACACCATATATTTT. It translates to CASRSRGSSGNTIYF.

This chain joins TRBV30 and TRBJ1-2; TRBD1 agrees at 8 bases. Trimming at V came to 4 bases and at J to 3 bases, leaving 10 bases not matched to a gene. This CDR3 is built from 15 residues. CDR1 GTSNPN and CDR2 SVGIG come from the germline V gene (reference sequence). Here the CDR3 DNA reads TGTGCCTGGACCATGTCGGAGACAGGGGACTATGGCTACACCTTC. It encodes CAWTMSETGDYGYTF.

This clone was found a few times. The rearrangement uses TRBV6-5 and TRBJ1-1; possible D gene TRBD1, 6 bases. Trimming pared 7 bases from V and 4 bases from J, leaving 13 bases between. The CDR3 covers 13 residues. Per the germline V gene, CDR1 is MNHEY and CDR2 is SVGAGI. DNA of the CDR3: TGTGCCAGCAACCTCAGGGGAGGCACTGAAGCTTTCTTT. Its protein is CASNLRGGTEAFF.

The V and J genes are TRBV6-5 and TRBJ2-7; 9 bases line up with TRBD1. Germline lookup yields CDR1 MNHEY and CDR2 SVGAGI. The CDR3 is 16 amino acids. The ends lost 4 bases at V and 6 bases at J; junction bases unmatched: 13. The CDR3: CASSSSSDRGNGEQYF. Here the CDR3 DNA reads TGTGCCAGCAGTTCCTCATCGGACAGGGGAAATGGCGAGCAGTACTTC.

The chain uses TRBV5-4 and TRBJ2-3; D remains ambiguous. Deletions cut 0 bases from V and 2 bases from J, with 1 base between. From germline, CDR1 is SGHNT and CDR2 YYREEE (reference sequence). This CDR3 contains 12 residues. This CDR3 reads CASSLDTDTQYF. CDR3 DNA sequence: TGTGCCAGCAGCTTGGACACAGATACGCAGTATTTT.

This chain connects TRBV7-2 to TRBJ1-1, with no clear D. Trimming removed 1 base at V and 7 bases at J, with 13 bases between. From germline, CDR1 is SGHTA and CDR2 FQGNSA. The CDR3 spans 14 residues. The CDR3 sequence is CASSLVGWEGEAFF. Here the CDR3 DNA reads TGTGCCAGCAGCTTAGTAGGCTGGGAAGGTGAAGCTTTCTTT.

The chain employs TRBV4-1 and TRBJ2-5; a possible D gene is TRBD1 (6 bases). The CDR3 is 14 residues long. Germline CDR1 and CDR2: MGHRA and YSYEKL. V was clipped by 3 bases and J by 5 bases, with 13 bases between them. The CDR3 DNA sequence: TGCGCCAGCAGCCAGATACAGGGCCGGGAGACCCAGTACTTC. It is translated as CASSQIQGRETQYF.